This T cell receptor (beta chain) originates from a study of regulatory T cells in long-lasting Graves disease (dated by TCRdb to the early 2020s). For the study in its entirety: In the newly diagnosed Graves' disease group, patients had been taking antithyroid drugs for less than 3 months. Persistent Graves' disease patients were compared with newly diagnosed Graves' disease patients by peripheral blood TCR sequencing and RNA sequencing. The study was conducted in China and was registered as a clinical trial. A total of approximately 35 samples underwent TCR sequencing: about 13 from persistent and around 20 from newly diagnosed Graves' disease patients. What the work shows at the level of the full study, not this receptor alone: A larger number of public clonotypes was shared among persistent patients (about 2,700) than among newly diagnosed patients (around 890). Only peripheral blood was studied, because thyroid tissue, the primary lesion, was inaccessible. Persistent disease showed preferential use of TRBV28, TRBJ1-2 and TRBJ2-5, whereas newly diagnosed disease favored TRBV20-1 and TRBJ2-1. The authors noted that the small sample size was a limitation that may lower accuracy. Persistent Graves' disease patients showed lower TCR Shannon entropy and fewer highly expanded clones than newly diagnosed patients, suggesting clonal expansion. Sequencing and analysis were restricted to the TCR beta chain.

V is reduced by 3 bases and J by 0 bases, leaving a spacing of 15 bases between them. As encoded in the germline V gene, CDR1 is MGHRA while CDR2 is YSYEKL. The CDR3 sequence holds 16 residues, the cysteine and phenylalanine included. The entry retains the CDR3 DNA only, 48 bases that are in frame from base 1. The library was obtained by multiplex PCR. For sequencing, an Illumina HiSeq 4000 was employed. iRepertoire HTBI primers and Arm-PCR amplification of CDR3 regions were used to construct TCR beta libraries. Before sequencing, the PCR products went through gel purification. Per the original workflow: Gene usage analysis of CDR3 amino acid clonotypes relied on the roughly 60 TRBV and 14 TRBJ segments identified across samples. COPE and FqMerger were used to merge filtered high-quality paired reads into contigs. Contigs were aligned with BLAST to IMGT TRBV, TRBD and TRBJ reference genes, and CDR3 was defined per IMGT. Any clonotype with a frequency above 0.1% was classified as a highly expanded clone. Repertoire diversity was measured by Shannon entropy, and V-J evenness by the Gini coefficient. Public clonotypes were defined as clonotypes shared by more than one individual. TCRdb trimmed the raw reads at Q25, called clones with MiXCR and kept productive beta chains. Identical CDR3 proteins give one entry, which carries the most common genes and DNA. For this entry, the V and J calls and clone size follow TCRdb and not the study's own pipeline. The sample table lists about 320,000 distinct CDR3 sequences, 18% of them with a count of one. The ten largest make up roughly 40% of the sample.

This clonotype has a handful of counts. Its cognate antigen has yet to be identified. The sample holds no much larger clone one base away, and base qualities are not on file. The label giving this sample's time point can be read as: newly diagnosed GD, antithyroid drugs for less than 3 months. For both TCR sequencing and RNA sequencing, RNA was extracted from PBMCs in TRIzol. The diagnosis of Graves' disease followed American Thyroid Association guidelines. Recruitment of patients was carried out at an endocrinology department in Xi'an, China. Each patient gave 7.5 to 10 milliliters of peripheral blood, collected in an EDTA anticoagulant tube. PBMCs were isolated by Ficoll Paque Plus density gradient separation without further T cell sorting. An Agilent 2100 Bioanalyzer and agarose gel were used to check RNA quality, and a NanoDrop 2000 was used to measure RNA concentration.

The source is a female donor with Graves disease. The sample consisted of peripheral blood mononuclear cells (PBMCs), taken at new diagnosis, from a patient treated with antithyroid drugs. The chain links TRBV4-1 with TRBJ2-7; the D element could tentatively be TRBD1 or TRBD2, as 5 bases agree for each. The CDR3 reads CASSQTPGRSSYEQYF. The nucleotide sequence reads TGCGCCAGCAGCCAGACCCCGGGACGGAGCTCCTACGAGCAGTACTTC.